Shown below are 3 T cell receptor beta chains from a single sample sequenced in a study of T cell changes during pregnancy in multiple sclerosis. The repertoire was sequenced with immunoSEQ multiplex PCR; TCRdb's copy has only in-frame clones and lacks some. The data contain about 59,000 clones, 75% to 95% of them singletons. The input for sequencing was peripheral blood, taken before pregnancy. These receptors originate from a female donor with multiple sclerosis, enrolled in a pregnancy study.

This rearrangement joins TRBV30 to TRBJ2-7; 11 bases match TRBD2. The CDR3 is made up of 18 amino acids. Germline CDR1 reads GTSNPN; CDR2 reads SVGIG (reference sequence). After removal of 2 bases from V and 6 bases from J, the junction contained 18 bases not matched to a gene. The CDR3 loop reads CAWSTTGVLAGVSTEQYF. In nucleotides, the CDR3 is TGTGCCTGGAGTACGACAGGGGTACTAGCGGGGGTTTCTACCGAGCAGTACTTC. The whole variable domain, filled in from reference TRBV30 and TRBJ2-7, reads SQTIHQWPATLVQPVGSPLSLECTVEGTSNPNLYWYRQAAGRGLQLLFYSVGIGQISSEVPQNLSASRPQDRQFILSSKKLLLSDSGFYLCAWSTTGVLAGVSTEQYFGPGTRLTVT.

The chain combines TRBV9 with TRBJ1-2; D remains ambiguous. The germline V gene has CDR1 SGDLS and CDR2 YYNGEE. The CDR3 has 15 amino acids. The V end was cut by 0 bases, the J end by 0 bases, with 9 bases between. The CDR3 DNA reads TGTGCCAGCAGCGTAGTAGGAGGGTCTAACTATGGCTACACCTTC. Its protein product is CASSVVGGSNYGYTF.

The J gene is TRBJ2-7, the V gene TRBV9, with TRBD1 identical over 7 bases. The germline V gene encodes CDR1 SGDLS and CDR2 YYNGEE. This CDR3 has 13 residues. V was clipped by 4 bases and J by 5 bases; unmatched bases: 6. CDR3 sequence: CASSRFGQDEQYF. For the CDR3, the DNA is TGTGCCAGCAGCCGCTTCGGACAGGACGAGCAGTACTTC.